A single sample is the source of the 25 T cell receptor beta chains below, sequenced in a study of a mutant IDH1 vaccine in newly diagnosed glioma (dated by TCRdb to the early 2020s). What the time point label conveys for this sample: baseline, week 1 (first vaccination visit). The sample's treatment or condition, from its label and the paper: pre-vaccination baseline after standard-of-care therapy. The library was produced with the immunoSEQ multiplex PCR assay. TCRdb took this table from immuneACCESS and kept in-frame rearrangements with V and J called. Such tables lack part of the clones; where checked against another copy, unresolved V genes explain under half of the gap, and the rest is unexplained. The sample table shows around 89,000 clones, and under 90% are seen once. Around 7.4% of the sample belongs to the ten largest clones. The starting material was PBMCs, obtained from a glioma patient treated with radiotherapy, temozolomide or both. All receptors derive from a woman aged 50 to 60 with glioma.

This clone showed up just once. This chain joins TRBV11-3 and TRBJ1-1, with 7 bases fitting TRBD1. Looked up from germline, CDR1 is SGHNT and CDR2 is YENEEA. CDR3 length: 15 residues. V shed 4 bases, J shed 3 bases, and the junction held 8 bases outside the gene matches. In DNA, the CDR3 is TGTGCCAGCAGCTCCATGGGACAGATACACACTGAAGCTTTCTTT. This codes for CASSSMGQIHTEAFF.

The rearrangement links TRBV7-9 to TRBJ1-1; no firm D call. The germline V and J ends were trimmed by 5 bases and 2 bases, with 3 bases remaining between them. Germline-derived CDR1 and CDR2 are SEHNR and FQNEAQ (reference sequence). The CDR3 totals 11 residues. The CDR3 DNA follows: TGTGCCAGCAGCGTAAACACTGAAGCTTTCTTT. Amino acids: CASSVNTEAFF.

The CDR3 coding sequence is TGTGCCATCAGTGAGACAGGGCCCCACTCTGGAAACACCATATATTTT. Amino acid sequence: CAISETGPHSGNTIYF. The V gene is TRBV10-3, the J gene TRBJ1-3, with a weak D call TRBD1 (6 bases). The CDR3 has 16 amino acids. V was shortened by 2 bases and J by 0 bases, with 11 bases between the two germline ends. Germline lookup yields CDR1 ENHRY and CDR2 SYGVKD.

This chain connects TRBV19 to TRBJ1-5; D unresolved. CDR1 and CDR2 from the germline V gene are LNHDA and SQIVND (reference sequence). This CDR3 is built from 14 residues. V lost 7 bases and J 2 bases, leaving 12 bases between the germline ends. CDR3 bases: TGTGCCAGTAACGTGCTAGCAGGCAATCAGCCCCAGCATTTT. It yields the protein CASNVLAGNQPQHF.

Only a few counts were recorded for this clone. The chain recombines TRBV5-1 with TRBJ2-7; D gene ambiguous. The CDR3 totals 11 residues. Germline values: CDR1 SGHRS, CDR2 YFSETQ. V was cut by 4 bases and J by 3 bases, with 5 bases left in between. CDR3 bases: TGCGCCAGCAGCCAGAACTACGAGCAGTACTTC. Protein: CASSQNYEQYF. The entire variable domain, with the rest obtained from reference TRBV5-1 and TRBJ2-7, is as follows: KAGVTQTPRYLIKTRGQQVTLSCSPISGHRSVSWYQQTPGQGLQFLFEYFSETQRNKGNFPGRFSGRQFSNSRSEMNVSTLELGDSALYLCASSQNYEQYFGPGTRLTVT.

This clone was detected once. Other DNA sequences in this sample translate to the same CDR3. This chain links TRBV5-1 with TRBJ2-7, with 8 positions matching TRBD1. V lost 2 bases to trimming and J lost 7 bases; unmatched junction nucleotides: 8. CDR1 SGHRS and CDR2 YFSETQ come from the germline V gene. The CDR3 is 14 residues long. CDR3 sequence: CASSFTGGTDEQYF. CDR3 nucleotide sequence: TGCGCCAGCAGCTTTACAGGGGGTACCGATGAGCAGTACTTC.

The rearrangement uses TRBV29-1 and TRBJ2-2; D gene ambiguous. The ends were cut back, 4 bases at V and 4 bases at J, with 4 bases in the middle. The germline gives CDR1 SQVTM, CDR2 ANQGSEA. The CDR3 contains 11 residues. DNA of the CDR3: TGCAGCGTTGGGAGCACCGGGGAGCTGTTTTTT. Its translation: CSVGSTGELFF.

The V and J genes are TRBV30 and TRBJ1-2, with TRBD1 as a possible D gene (5 bases). This CDR3 spans 15 amino acids. Trimming pared 3 bases from V and 0 bases from J, leaving 14 bases between. Germline V gene sequence: CDR1 GTSNPN, CDR2 SVGIG (reference sequence). CDR3 nucleotide sequence: TGTGCCTGGAGGGCTCCAGGGCGGGCTAACTATGGCTACACCTTC. As protein: CAWRAPGRANYGYTF.

The chain is built from TRBV30 and TRBJ1-5; D is unclear. V shed 3 bases and J shed 3 bases, with 15 bases lying between them. Per germline, CDR1 GTSNPN and CDR2 SVGIG (reference sequence). The CDR3 runs 15 residues. CDR3 DNA: TGTGCCTGGAGCCCCCCGGGGTTATACAATCAGCCCCAGCATTTT. It specifies CAWSPPGLYNQPQHF.

This chain connects TRBV9 to TRBJ1-1, with unresolved D. Germline lookup yields CDR1 SGDLS and CDR2 YYNGEE. V gave up 3 bases and J gave up 5 bases, with 8 bases separating them. The CDR3 contains 12 residues. The CDR3 loop is CASSGLVTEAFF. CDR3 DNA: TGTGCCAGCAGCGGGCTTGTGACTGAAGCTTTCTTT.

This chain connects TRBV5-4 to TRBJ2-2, with D possibly TRBD2 on 5 matching bases. The V gene's germline CDR1 is SGHNT and CDR2 YYREEE (reference sequence). The CDR3 is 15 amino acids. V was cut by 1 base and J by 3 bases, with 10 bases left in between. The CDR3 protein is CASSLSGGDTGELFF. CDR3 nucleotide sequence: TGTGCCAGCAGCTTGTCAGGAGGAGACACCGGGGAGCTGTTTTTT.

The V and J genes are TRBV6-1 and TRBJ2-1; tentatively, D is TRBD2 (6 bases). Per the germline V gene, CDR1 is MNHNS and CDR2 is SASEGT. The CDR3 totals 11 residues. The DNA of the CDR3 is TGTGAGGCGGGGACCTACAATGAGCAGTTCTTC. Protein: CEAGTYNEQFF.

With respect to this clone: It is likely a read error, because the conserved phenylalanine at the end of the CDR3 is missing. It is unclear where the CDR3 begins or ends on the DNA, so no DNA is shown, and the CDR3 is as TCRdb lists it. This chain connects TRBV2 to TRBJ1-4; TRBD1 was called by the table and not checked on the DNA. Germline CDR1 SNHLY, CDR2 FYNNEI. The CDR3 spans 12 amino acids, including both terminal residues. Here the CDR3 reads CASSERDRLPVL.

The rearrangement uses TRBV7-2 and TRBJ2-7, with 12 bases lining up with TRBD1. Trimming cost V 5 bases and J 0 bases; bases outside gene matches: 11. Germline V gene sequence: CDR1 SGHTA, CDR2 FQGNSA. The CDR3 spans 18 residues. The CDR3 coding sequence is TGTGCCAGCAGCGGAGGGGCGGGACAGGGGGCAAACTCCTACGAGCAGTACTTC. It translates to CASSGGAGQGANSYEQYF.

The chain employs TRBV5-8 and TRBJ1-5; unclear D gene. Germline CDR1 and CDR2: SGHTS and YDEGEE. The CDR3 sequence is 13 residues long. Trimming shortened V by 4 bases and J by 5 bases, and 10 bases separated the two germline ends. The CDR3 DNA follows: TGTGCCAGCAGCCCGGACGTTTATCAGCCCCAGCATTTT. Amino acids: CASSPDVYQPQHF.

The chain links TRBV4-1 to TRBJ1-2, with TRBD1 as a possible D gene (6 bases). V lost 0 bases to trimming and J lost 4 bases, with 15 bases between them. Germline V gene lookup returns CDR1 MGHRA and CDR2 YSYEKL. The CDR3 runs 16 residues. This CDR3 reads CASSQETGGAFYGYTF. The CDR3 coding sequence is TGCGCCAGCAGCCAAGAGACGGGGGGGGCATTCTATGGCTACACCTTC.

This clone was seen just once. V and J are TRBV5-1 and TRBJ1-3, with D tentatively TRBD1 (6 bases). The CDR3 spans 16 residues. The germline V and J ends were trimmed by 2 bases and 1 base, with 13 bases remaining between them. CDR1 and CDR2 (germline): SGHRS, YFSETQ. The CDR3 region is CASSLQGGRSGNTIYF. CDR3 in DNA: TGCGCCAGCAGCTTACAGGGAGGAAGGTCTGGAAACACCATATATTTT.

This clone has more than one count but fewer than ten. The chain combines TRBV5-4 with TRBJ1-1; 8 bases align to TRBD1. CDR1 is SGHNT and CDR2 is YYREEE in the germline V gene (reference sequence). The V and J ends lost 4 bases and 1 base, in that order; junction bases with no gene match: 6. The CDR3 has 15 residues. The CDR3 protein is CASSQTQGGNTEAFF. The CDR3 DNA reads as TGTGCCAGCAGCCAAACACAGGGGGGGAACACTGAAGCTTTCTTT.

The chain carries TRBV5-4 and TRBJ1-2; 7 bases are shared with TRBD1. Germline V gene lookup returns CDR1 SGHNT and CDR2 YYREEE (reference sequence). This CDR3 is built from 15 residues. The V and J ends lost 0 bases and 1 base, in that order; junction bases with no gene match: 3. CDR3 sequence reads: CASSLAGQINYGYTF. In DNA, the CDR3 is TGTGCCAGCAGCTTGGCGGGACAGATTAACTATGGCTACACCTTC.

This clone was detected once. This chain uses TRBV6-5 with TRBJ1-4; no clear D. V was shortened by 6 bases and J by 0 bases, with 11 bases between the two germline ends. The CDR3 is 15 residues long. The germline V gene has CDR1 MNHEY and CDR2 SVGAGI. Written as DNA, the CDR3 is TGTGCCAGCAGCCCTATGGAGGCAACTAATGAAAAACTGTTTTTT. This codes for CASSPMEATNEKLFF.

The rearrangement links TRBV10-3 to TRBJ2-7; D remains ambiguous. Trimming removed 2 bases from V and 2 bases from J, with 1 base in between. Germline V lookup: CDR1 ENHRY, CDR2 SYGVKD. The CDR3 consists of 11 residues. CDR3: CAISETYEQYF. CDR3 bases: TGTGCCATCAGTGAGACCTACGAGCAGTACTTC.

The V gene is TRBV9, the J gene TRBJ2-2; weak D call: TRBD2 (6 bases). V was shortened by 0 bases and J by 5 bases, with 11 bases between the two germline ends. CDR1 and CDR2 (germline): SGDLS, YYNGEE. This CDR3 comprises 15 residues. The chain's CDR3 is CASSVEAGWTGELFF. The CDR3 DNA is TGTGCCAGCAGCGTAGAGGCGGGGTGGACCGGGGAGCTGTTTTTT.

This clone was counted a single time. V and J are TRBV6-6 and TRBJ1-2; 8 bases agree with TRBD1. The CDR3 covers 15 residues. With 2 bases clipped from V and 4 bases from J, the junction kept 6 bases outside the gene matches. Germline lookup yields CDR1 MNHNY and CDR2 SVGAGI (reference sequence). In DNA, the CDR3 is TGTGCCAGCAGTTACAACAGGGGGGATCGCTATGGCTACACCTTC. Residues: CASSYNRGDRYGYTF.

As regards this clone: The sample has other DNA sequences that encode this CDR3 too. V is TRBV9 and J is TRBJ1-2; D is undetermined. This CDR3 has 13 residues. The V gene's germline CDR1 is SGDLS and CDR2 YYNGEE. With 2 bases removed from V and 1 base from J, the gap between germline ends came to 6 bases. CDR3 protein: CASSVDGNYGYTF. CDR3 nucleotides: TGTGCCAGCAGCGTGGACGGTAACTATGGCTACACCTTC.

The chain joins TRBV28 to TRBJ1-5; 9 bases line up with TRBD1. V gave up 8 bases and J gave up 6 bases; unmatched junction bases: 11. CDR1 and CDR2 from the germline V gene are MDHEN and SYDVKM. CDR3 length equals 15 residues. This chain's CDR3 is CASVDYGTGFQPQHF. The CDR3 DNA is TGTGCCAGCGTCGATTATGGGACAGGGTTTCAGCCCCAGCATTTT. The full variable domain, completed using reference TRBV28 and TRBJ1-5, is DVKVTQSSRYLVKRTGEKVFLECVQDMDHENMFWYRQDPGLGLRLIYFSYDVKMKEKGDIPEGYSVSREKKERFSLILESASTNQTSMYLCASVDYGTGFQPQHFGDGTRLSIL.